These 32 T cell receptor beta chains came from one sample sequenced in a study of blood T cell repertoires in COVID-19. Only in-frame clones appear in the TCRdb table, and some are missing; sequencing was by immunoSEQ multiplex PCR. The top ten hold 4.1% of the sample, which has about 270,000 clones, about nine tenths seen once. The sequenced sample consisted of PBMCs or T cells enriched from blood (not recorded which). The receptors were sampled from a woman between 25 and 40 years old with acute COVID-19.

V and J are TRBV7-9 and TRBJ1-4; D gene uncertain. The germline V gene encodes CDR1 SEHNR and CDR2 FQNEAQ (reference sequence). The CDR3 length is 17 residues. The V and J ends lost 4 bases and 8 bases respectively, with 23 bases between them. CDR3 region: CASSSIPGKEAGEKLFF. DNA for the CDR3: TGTGCCAGCAGCTCCATTCCCGGGAAAGAAGCCGGGGAAAAACTGTTTTTT.

The rearrangement uses TRBV5-5 and TRBJ2-1; tentatively, D is TRBD1 (6 bases). The CDR3 contains 16 residues. The V gene lost 4 bases and the J gene lost 0 bases, with 14 bases spanning the gap. CDR1 and CDR2 from the germline V gene are SGHKS and YYEKEE (reference sequence). For the CDR3, the DNA is TGTGCCAGCAGCCATGAAGGACAGAGCTCCTACAATGAGCAGTTCTTC. Amino acids: CASSHEGQSSYNEQFF. The variable domain in full, completed from reference TRBV5-5 and TRBJ2-1, reads DAGVTQSPTHLIKTRGQQVTLRCSPISGHKSVSWYQQVLGQGPQFIFQYYEKEERGRGNFPDRFSARQFPNYSSELNVNALLLGDSALYLCASSHEGQSSYNEQFFGPGTRLTVL.

J is TRBJ2-1 and V is TRBV7-9; the D is unclear. This CDR3 has 12 amino acids. Per germline, CDR1 SEHNR and CDR2 FQNEAQ (reference sequence). The V gene lost 5 bases and the J gene lost 8 bases, with 10 bases spanning the gap. CDR3 nucleotides: TGTGCCAGCAGCGTTGGGCCGGATGAGCAGTTCTTC. It specifies CASSVGPDEQFF.

The V gene is TRBV7-3, the J gene TRBJ2-1; no definite D call. Trimming left V 1 base short and J 7 bases short, with 17 bases between. The CDR3 runs 16 residues. Germline CDR1 SGHTA, CDR2 FQGTGA. The CDR3: CASSLRASSDRNEQFF. CDR3 bases: TGTGCCAGCAGCTTAAGGGCCTCATCGGATAGGAATGAGCAGTTCTTC.

The chain carries TRBV7-8 and TRBJ2-3, with 9 bases lining up with TRBD2. CDR1 is SGHVS and CDR2 is FQNEAQ in the germline V gene. CDR3 length: 15 residues. V shed 5 bases and J 3 bases; nucleotides not matched to a gene: 6. The CDR3 nucleotides are TGTGCCAGCAGCCCCCGGACTAGCGTTACAGATACGCAGTATTTT. Translating it yields CASSPRTSVTDTQYF.

V is TRBV5-1 and J is TRBJ1-1; D gene uncertain. Trimming pared 0 bases from V and 3 bases from J, leaving 9 bases between. CDR3 length equals 14 residues. Germline V gene sequence: CDR1 SGHRS, CDR2 YFSETQ. CDR3 in DNA: TGCGCCAGCAGCTTGGTACAGTCCTACACTGAAGCTTTCTTT. Translating it yields CASSLVQSYTEAFF.

V gene TRBV7-9 combines with J gene TRBJ2-1, with a possible D match to TRBD2 (6 bases). Germline loops: CDR1 SEHNR, CDR2 FQNEAQ (reference sequence). There are 17 residues in the CDR3. Trimming left V 1 base short and J 7 bases short, with 20 bases between. The CDR3 coding sequence is TGTGCCAGCAGCTTAGTAGATGCGACGTCTGGGGGGAATGAGCAGTTCTTC. Residues: CASSLVDATSGGNEQFF.

This chain joins TRBV11-3 and TRBJ2-1; the match to TRBD2 covers 10 bases. Germline lookup yields CDR1 SGHNT and CDR2 YENEEA. CDR3 length: 19 residues. V lost 5 bases and J lost 1; bases outside the gene matches: 14. CDR3 sequence: CASSARDRLAGISYNEQFF. CDR3 nucleotide sequence: TGTGCCAGCAGCGCCCGAGACAGACTAGCGGGTATATCCTACAATGAGCAGTTCTTC.

The J gene is TRBJ1-2, the V gene TRBV2; D perhaps matches TRBD1 (5 bases). V lost 2 bases, J lost 8 bases, and 12 bases lay in between. This CDR3 is built from 13 residues. In germline, CDR1 is SNHLY, CDR2 FYNNEI. Here the CDR3 reads CASSESFQGGYTF. The CDR3 nucleotides are TGTGCCAGCAGTGAAAGTTTCCAGGGCGGCTACACCTTC.

The chain is built from TRBV28 and TRBJ2-4, with a possible D match to TRBD2 (7 bases). V was pared by 6 bases and J by 4 bases, with 13 bases between. The germline CDR1 and CDR2 sequences are MDHEN and SYDVKM. The CDR3 length is 14 residues. The CDR3 spells CASREGGPKNIQYF. The DNA of the CDR3 is TGTGCCAGCAGGGAGGGGGGGCCTAAAAACATTCAGTACTTC.

J is TRBJ2-3 and V is TRBV6-2 or TRBV6-3; 9 positions match TRBD2. J gave up 5 bases and V 4 bases, and 7 bases lay outside the gene matches. This CDR3 is 15 amino acids long. CDR1 is MNHEY and CDR2 is SVGEGT in the germline V gene. CDR3 in DNA: TGTGCCAGCAGTTTGGGCGGGAGGGGAATAGATACGCAGTATTTT. Translation gives CASSLGGRGIDTQYF.

The chain couples TRBV28 to TRBJ2-7, with D maybe TRBD2 (7 bases). This CDR3 has 15 amino acids. In germline, CDR1 is MDHEN, CDR2 SYDVKM. Deletions cut 1 base from V and 5 bases from J, with 15 bases between. The CDR3 spells CASSLLGGAQDEQYF. The CDR3 DNA sequence: TGTGCCAGCAGTTTATTAGGGGGGGCCCAAGACGAGCAGTACTTC.

CDR3 residues: CASSPIPVDSISYEQYF. The CDR3 DNA is TGTGCCAGCAGCCCAATTCCAGTTGACAGCATATCCTACGAGCAGTACTTC. The chain recombines TRBV14 with TRBJ2-7; D may be TRBD1 (5 bases). The V gene's germline CDR1 is SGHDN and CDR2 FVKESK. CDR3 length: 17 residues. V was shortened by 4 bases and J by 1 base, with 20 bases between the two germline ends.

The chain recombines TRBV13 with TRBJ2-2; no definite D call. The CDR3 length is 15 residues. Trimming shortened V by 1 base and J by 1 base, and 7 bases separated the two germline ends. Germline assignment: CDR1 PRHDT and CDR2 FYEKMQ (reference sequence). The CDR3 DNA is TGTGCCAGCAGCTTAGAAGCAGGGAACACCGGGGAGCTGTTTTTT. The encoded protein is CASSLEAGNTGELFF.

The chain employs TRBV24-1 and TRBJ2-2; perhaps TRBD1 as D (6 bases). Germline V gives CDR1 KGHDR, CDR2 SFDVKD. Trimming took 3 bases from V and 1 from J, leaving 14 bases between them. This CDR3 region has 17 residues. CDR3 protein: CATSDLQGTKNTGELFF. Written as DNA, the CDR3 is TGTGCCACCAGTGATCTGCAGGGGACCAAGAACACCGGGGAGCTGTTTTTT.

Only a few counts were recorded for this clone. The chain is built from TRBV3-1 (or the pseudogene TRBV3-2) and TRBJ1-4; no clear D gene. Germline V gives CDR1 LGHDT, CDR2 YNNKEL (reference sequence). Trimming stripped 1 base from V and 8 bases from J, with 8 bases between. The CDR3 is 13 amino acids. This CDR3 reads CASSQAGGEKLFF. CDR3 sequence (DNA): TGTGCCAGCAGCCAAGCAGGAGGGGAAAAACTGTTTTTT.

The chain carries TRBV5-1 and TRBJ1-1; D ambiguous. Between the trimmed V and J ends, which lost 0 bases and 1 base, there was a span of 7 bases. The CDR3 has 14 amino acids. Germline loops: CDR1 SGHRS, CDR2 YFSETQ. In nucleotides, the CDR3 is TGCGCCAGCAGCTTGGATTCAGGGAACACTGAAGCTTTCTTT. Translation: CASSLDSGNTEAFF.

The chain joins TRBV30 to TRBJ1-6; D gene uncertain. CDR1 is GTSNPN, CDR2 SVGIG, per germline (reference sequence). Deletions cut 1 base from V and 3 bases from J, with 10 bases between. This CDR3 has 15 residues. CDR3 residues: CAWSESYGYNSPLHF. The CDR3 region has the DNA TGTGCCTGGAGTGAGAGCTACGGCTATAATTCACCCCTCCACTTT.

The chain has TRBV28 and TRBJ2-1, with 7 bases lining up with TRBD1. Trimming at V came to 3 bases and at J to 8 bases, leaving 10 bases not matched to a gene. Germline V gene sequence: CDR1 MDHEN, CDR2 SYDVKM. The CDR3 totals 15 residues. CDR3 bases: TGTGCCAGCAGTTTTTGGACAGGTGGGGTCGATGAGCAGTTCTTC. Translation gives CASSFWTGGVDEQFF.

V gene TRBV18 combines with J gene TRBJ2-3, with a tentative D call TRBD1 (5 bases). The germline V and J ends were trimmed by 2 bases and 2 bases, with 14 bases remaining between them. The CDR3 is 16 residues long. The V gene's germline CDR1 is KGHSH and CDR2 LQKENI. The CDR3 sequence: CASSPRNQDNTDTQYF. The CDR3 nucleotides are TGTGCCAGCTCACCAAGGAATCAGGACAACACAGATACGCAGTATTTT.

The chain is built from TRBV5-1 and TRBJ2-3; TRBD2 matches at 7 bases. Losses at the gene ends were 8 bases for V and 2 bases for J; bases not matched to a gene: 23. The CDR3 contains 19 residues. Looked up from germline, CDR1 is SGHRS and CDR2 is YFSETQ. The CDR3 nucleotides read TGCGCCAGGACAAGACTAGTGTCGGGAGGTCCGCCCAACACAGATACGCAGTATTTT. Protein sequence: CARTRLVSGGPPNTDTQYF.

This clone has only one observation. The CDR3 DNA reads as TGTGCCAGCAGCGACCGGGAACTAGCGGGACACACCGGGGAGCTGTTTTTT. It encodes CASSDRELAGHTGELFF. This chain joins TRBV4-2 and TRBJ2-2, with 10 nucleotides matching TRBD2. Unmatched junction bases numbered 9, after V lost 5 bases and J lost 3 bases. The CDR3 has 17 residues. CDR1 and CDR2 (germline): LGHNA, YNFKEQ.

The chain links TRBV18 to TRBJ2-3, with 12 bases matching TRBD2. Germline V gene lookup returns CDR1 KGHSH and CDR2 LQKENI. Trimming took 8 bases from V and 5 from J; bases not matched to a gene: 17. This CDR3 spans 18 amino acids. CDR3 nucleotides: TGTGCCAGCACGCGACTAGCGGGAGAGGGGGTGTTAAGAGATACGCAGTATTTT. It specifies CASTRLAGEGVLRDTQYF.

The gene calls are TRBV29-1 and TRBJ1-2, with 12 bases that match TRBD1. The CDR3 contains 16 residues. Germline CDR1 and CDR2: SQVTM and ANQGSEA. V trimming: 1 base; J trimming: 7 bases; junction bases outside the gene matches: 10. The CDR3, as DNA: TGCAGCGTTGAAGGACCCCGGGACAGGGGGCTTAGTGGCTACACCTTC. Its protein product is CSVEGPRDRGLSGYTF.

CDR3 region: CASSLAGGEHEKLFF. In DNA, the CDR3 is TGTGCCAGCAGCTTAGCGGGGGGAGAGCATGAAAAACTGTTTTTT. The chain recombines TRBV7-9 with TRBJ1-4; D possibly corresponds to TRBD1 (5 bases). Trimming took 0 bases from V and 6 from J, leaving 11 bases between them. Looked up from germline, CDR1 is SEHNR and CDR2 is FQNEAQ (reference sequence). The CDR3 is made up of 15 amino acids.

DNA of the CDR3: TGTGCCAGCTCACCTTTGACTAGCGGAGACCAAGAGACCCAGTACTTC. Encoded protein: CASSPLTSGDQETQYF. The chain joins TRBV18 to TRBJ2-5, with TRBD2 identical over 9 bases. CDR3 size: 16 residues. Trimming removed 3 bases from V and 0 bases from J; junction bases left unmatched: 5. Germline CDR1 is KGHSH and CDR2 is LQKENI.

This chain connects TRBV7-2 to TRBJ2-2; TRBD1 matches 11 bases. Germline CDR1 is SGHTA and CDR2 is FQGNSA. The CDR3 has 16 amino acids. The V segment lost 1 base and the J segment 4 bases; nucleotides outside the gene matches: 2. The CDR3 sequence: CASSLGGTGGTGELFF. CDR3 nucleotide sequence: TGTGCCAGCAGCTTAGGAGGGACAGGGGGCACCGGGGAGCTGTTTTTT.

V usage is TRBV9 and J usage is TRBJ2-3; 9 bases agree with TRBD2. From germline, CDR1 is SGDLS and CDR2 YYNGEE. CDR3 length equals 14 residues. Germline trimming cut 3 bases from V and 4 bases from J; bases unmatched to any gene: 3. The CDR3 DNA follows: TGTGCCAGCAGCGCTAGCGGGATATCAGATACGCAGTATTTT. Translated, it gives CASSASGISDTQYF.

This sequence joins TRBV7-2 and TRBJ2-4; D remains unclear. Between the trimmed V and J ends, which lost 1 base and 9 bases, there was a span of 13 bases. This CDR3 spans 14 amino acids. Germline lookup yields CDR1 SGHTA and CDR2 FQGNSA. As DNA, the CDR3 is TGTGCCAGCAGCTTAGGTTCACCCCCCAGCATTCAGTACTTC. Translation gives CASSLGSPPSIQYF.

The rearrangement joins TRBV6-1 to TRBJ2-2, with TRBD2 identical over 7 bases. The germline V gene has CDR1 MNHNS and CDR2 SASEGT. CDR3 length: 15 residues. Trimming took 3 bases from V and 7 from J; bases not matched to a gene: 8. The CDR3 loop reads CASSDLAGAGGELFF. In DNA form, the CDR3 reads TGTGCCAGCAGTGATTTGGCGGGAGCAGGCGGGGAGCTGTTTTTT.

In the case of this clone: The same CDR3 can be traced to other DNA sequences in this sample. The chain recombines TRBV28 with TRBJ1-5, with D possibly matching TRBD1 (6 bases). The ends were cut back, 1 base at V and 4 bases at J, with 8 bases in the middle. This CDR3 is 14 amino acids long. Germline V gene lookup returns CDR1 MDHEN and CDR2 SYDVKM. The CDR3 sequence is CASSLSQGNQPQHF. The CDR3 DNA follows: TGTGCCAGCAGTTTATCCCAGGGGAATCAGCCCCAGCATTTT.

The gene calls are TRBV12-3 or TRBV12-4 and TRBJ2-3; D possibly corresponds to TRBD1 (5 bases). V lost 6 bases, J lost 4 bases, and 8 bases lay in between. The CDR3 totals 12 residues. The CDR3 DNA is TGTGCCAGCAGCAGGGCTGCAGATACGCAGTATTTT. It yields the protein CASSRAADTQYF.